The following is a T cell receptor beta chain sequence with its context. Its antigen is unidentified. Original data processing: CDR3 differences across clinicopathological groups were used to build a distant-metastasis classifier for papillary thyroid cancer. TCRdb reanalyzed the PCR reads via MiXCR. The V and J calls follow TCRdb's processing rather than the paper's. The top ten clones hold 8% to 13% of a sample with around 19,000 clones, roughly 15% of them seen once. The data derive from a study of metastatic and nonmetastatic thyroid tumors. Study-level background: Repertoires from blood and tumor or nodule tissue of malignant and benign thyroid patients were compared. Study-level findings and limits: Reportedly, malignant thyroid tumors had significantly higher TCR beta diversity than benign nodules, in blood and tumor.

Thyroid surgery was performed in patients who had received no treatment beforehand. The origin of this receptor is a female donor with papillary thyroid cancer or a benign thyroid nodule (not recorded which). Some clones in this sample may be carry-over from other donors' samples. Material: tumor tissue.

CDR3 coding DNA: TGTGCCTGGATTTCCTGGATTTCCGGGTTCGAAGCTTTCTTT. Protein sequence: CAWISWISGFEAFF. The chain is built from TRBV30 and TRBJ1-1; D is undetermined. The CDR3 covers 14 residues. Germline V CDR1 and CDR2: GTSNPN, SVGIG (reference sequence). V was clipped by 4 bases and J by 8 bases, with 20 bases between them.